These 14 T cell receptor beta chains share one sample of origin, sequenced in a study of blood T cell repertoires in COVID-19. Some clones are missing from TCRdb's copy, which holds only in-frame ones; the method was immunoSEQ multiplex PCR. The sample consists of some 110,000 clones, more than 80% of them appearing once. Material for sequencing was peripheral blood. The receptors come from a woman aged 80 or over with COVID-19, enrolled during active disease.

The gene calls are TRBV27 and TRBJ2-7, with 10 bases identical to TRBD2. This CDR3 spans 14 amino acids. Germline V lookup: CDR1 MNHEY, CDR2 SMNVEV (reference sequence). The V and J ends lost 2 bases and 7 bases, in that order; junction bases with no gene match: 5. CDR3: CASSLLAGAQEQYF. In nucleotides, the CDR3 is TGTGCCAGCAGTTTACTAGCGGGAGCGCAAGAGCAGTACTTC.

The V gene is TRBV6-6, the J gene TRBJ2-1; 8 nucleotides line up with TRBD2. Germline assignment: CDR1 MNHNY and CDR2 SVGAGI (reference sequence). The CDR3 runs 15 residues. J gave up 8 bases and V 2 bases, and 8 bases lay outside the gene matches. The DNA of the CDR3 is TGTGCCAGCAGTTACGGCGGGAGGCCAAGTGATGAGCAGTTCTTC. It is translated as CASSYGGRPSDEQFF.

The chain links TRBV5-1 to TRBJ1-1; D remains unclear. The CDR3 is 14 residues long. The V and J ends lost 5 bases and 1 base respectively, with 12 bases between them. Germline V gene sequence: CDR1 SGHRS, CDR2 YFSETQ. The CDR3 reads CASSTTEPNTEAFF. In DNA, the CDR3 is TGCGCCAGCAGTACCACGGAGCCGAACACTGAAGCTTTCTTT.

Of note for this clone: At one boundary the junction diverges from the germline segment, which might be a read error. The chain uses TRBV5-1 and TRBJ2-1; 9 bases agree with TRBD2. CDR3 size: 14 residues. CDR1 is SGHRS, CDR2 YFSETQ, per germline. CDR3 residues: CASSSVLAGEGRIF. CDR3 DNA: TGCGCCAGCAGCTCGGTTTTAGCGGGAGAGGGGAGGATCTTC.

The chain carries TRBV7-9 and TRBJ1-2; possible D gene TRBD1, 5 bases. The CDR3 runs to 14 residues. The V end lost 5 bases, the J end lost 0 bases, and 10 bases lay between the germline ends. Germline V lookup: CDR1 SEHNR, CDR2 FQNEAQ (reference sequence). Here the CDR3 reads CASSEDKANYGYTF. The CDR3 region has the DNA TGTGCCAGCAGCGAGGACAAAGCTAACTATGGCTACACCTTC.

The sample holds a few counts of this clone. V gene TRBV7-9 combines with J gene TRBJ2-1; 8 bases are shared with TRBD1. V shed 4 bases and J 2 bases; nucleotides not matched to a gene: 7. Germline assignment: CDR1 SEHNR and CDR2 FQNEAQ (reference sequence). The CDR3 length is 16 residues. In DNA form, the CDR3 reads TGTGCCAGCAGCTCGGGACAGGACCCCCCCTACAATGAGCAGTTCTTC. This gives the protein CASSSGQDPPYNEQFF.

V is TRBV27 and J is TRBJ2-1, with D tentatively TRBD2 (5 bases). V lost 0 bases and J 5 bases, leaving 11 bases between the germline ends. CDR3 length equals 15 residues. The germline gives CDR1 MNHEY, CDR2 SMNVEV (reference sequence). CDR3 residues: CASSLSVGINNEQFF. Written as DNA, the CDR3 is TGTGCCAGCAGTTTATCAGTCGGGATTAACAATGAGCAGTTCTTC.

The chain recombines TRBV5-1 with TRBJ2-2, with TRBD1 matching 7 bases. Germline lookup yields CDR1 SGHRS and CDR2 YFSETQ. CDR3 length: 15 residues. Unmatched junction bases numbered 4, after V lost 4 bases and J lost 1 base. DNA of the CDR3: TGCGCCAGCAGCCATAGACAGGGGAACACCGGGGAGCTGTTTTTT. It specifies CASSHRQGNTGELFF.

This clone was detected once. V is TRBV11-2 and J is TRBJ2-3, with D possibly matching TRBD1 (5 bases). With 0 bases removed from V and 8 bases from J, the gap between germline ends came to 15 bases. The CDR3 is made up of 15 amino acids. The germline gives CDR1 SGHAT, CDR2 FQNNGV. The CDR3 DNA follows: TGTGCCAGCAGCTTAGAAGCGTCAGGGTGGGGTACGCAGTATTTT. Translating gives CASSLEASGWGTQYF.

The rearrangement joins TRBV6-5 to TRBJ2-1, with 11 bases identical to TRBD2. CDR3 length: 15 residues. V gave up 6 bases and J gave up 9 bases; unmatched junction bases: 10. Per the germline V gene, CDR1 is MNHEY and CDR2 is SVGAGI. The CDR3 loop is CASSSGTSGRREQFF. CDR3 bases: TGTGCCAGCAGCAGCGGGACTAGCGGCCGTCGTGAGCAGTTCTTC.

The rearrangement uses TRBV7-6 and TRBJ2-2, with D possibly TRBD2 on 7 matching bases. CDR3 length: 13 residues. CDR1 and CDR2 from the germline V gene are SGHVS and FNYEAQ. Trimming pared 5 bases from V and 9 bases from J, leaving 13 bases between. The CDR3 sequence is CASSPTGGRELFF. DNA of the CDR3: TGTGCCAGCAGCCCTACGGGGGGCCGGGAGCTGTTTTTT.

In DNA form, the CDR3 reads TGTGCCAGCTCACCACGGGACACCCAAGAGACCCAGTACTTC. Protein sequence: CASSPRDTQETQYF. V usage is TRBV18 and J usage is TRBJ2-5; D may be TRBD1 (6 bases). The CDR3 is 14 amino acids. The germline V gene has CDR1 KGHSH and CDR2 LQKENI. Trimming removed 1 base from V and 1 base from J, with 7 bases in between. The whole variable domain, remainder taken from reference TRBV18 and TRBJ2-5, is NAGVMQNPRHLVRRRGQEARLRCSPMKGHSHVYWYRQLPEEGLKFMVYLQKENIIDESGMPKERFSAEFPKEGPSILRIQQVVRGDSAAYFCASSPRDTQETQYFGPGTRLLVL.

V and J are TRBV4-1 and TRBJ2-7; 7 bases are shared with TRBD1. Trimming took 5 bases from V and 3 from J; bases not matched to a gene: 7. CDR3 length: 14 amino acids. The germline CDR1 and CDR2 sequences are MGHRA and YSYEKL. DNA for the CDR3: TGCGCCAGCAGCGAAGGGGACAGTAACTACGAGCAGTACTTC. Protein product: CASSEGDSNYEQYF.

CDR3 region: CASSPPRAGGPDNEQFF. The CDR3 DNA reads TGTGCCAGCTCACCGCCAAGAGCGGGAGGGCCGGACAATGAGCAGTTCTTC. J is TRBJ2-1 and V is TRBV18, with 10 bases matching TRBD2. The CDR3 totals 17 residues. V dropped 3 bases and J dropped 5; count of bases not matched to a gene: 10. Germline V gives CDR1 KGHSH, CDR2 LQKENI.